The present entry profiles one T cell receptor (beta chain) with its context. This clone's antigen is unknown. Per-base quality was not reported, and no clone a single base away is much larger than it. The germline V gene (reference sequence) sets CDR1 to SEHNR and CDR2 to FQNEAQ. The junction shows trimming of 5 bases on V and 5 bases on J, plus 8 bases between the germline ends. Spanning cysteine to phenylalanine, the CDR3 consists of 12 amino acids. Only the CDR3 part of the read is kept: 36 bases, read in frame from the first base. The data stem from a study of beta chain features in type 1 diabetes (dated by TCRdb to 2017 to 2018). Looking at the study overall: No differences in mean age, gender distribution, total cell number or subset yield were found between patients and healthy donors. A total of 85 million to 140 million sorted cells were examined across all samples, and the number of cells per subset was strongly correlated with RNA yield. The study compared TCRB repertoires of sorted circulating CD4+ T cell subsets between recently diagnosed type 1 diabetes patients and matched healthy donors. Regulatory and stem cell-like memory subsets were isolated from only 8 patients and roughly 8 healthy donors, whereas naive and central memory subsets came from all 30 or so donors.

Overall results and qualifications from the work: Because cDNA was sequenced instead of genomic DNA, activated cells with high expression could be over-represented, although the groups did not differ in activation or CD3 levels. A moderate but significant shortening of TCRB CDR3 length was observed in type 1 diabetes patients in all four CD4+ subsets. At VDJ recombination sites, type 1 diabetes patients had fewer insertions and more deleted nucleotides, which implies abnormalities in thymic rearrangement. Shorter templates might have been favored by PCR, but patient and control samples were amplified and corrected together, so both groups would have been affected equally by any skew. HLA sub-analyses involved small numbers of individuals, so any influence of HLA type on TCRB rearrangement remained unresolved. The naive, central memory and regulatory TCRB repertoires appeared to resemble one another more closely among patients than among healthy donors.

Each donor gave one peripheral blood draw, averaging around 120 mL, which was collected into heparinised tubes. Naive, central memory, regulatory and stem cell-like memory CD4+ T cells were sorted on a BD FACSAria II using a panel including CD45RO, CCR7, CD25, CD127, CD95 and CD27. Purity was above 95% for every sorted population. PBMCs were isolated right away by Lymphoprep density gradient centrifugation and were stained directly, without culture. So that batch effects would be minimized, each experiment stained and sorted samples in pairs, pairing one healthy donor with one patient. The High Capacity cDNA Reverse Transcription Kit was used to reverse transcribe all of the isolated RNA, meaning that expressed TCRB transcripts were what got sequenced. Deep immunoSEQ sequencing was applied to naive, central memory and regulatory T cell samples, giving an average of roughly 3.5 million total reads per sample. After sorted cells were lysed in RLT buffer, RNA was extracted with DNase-treated RNeasy Micro or Mini kits, with the choice depending on cell number. To prevent cross-contamination, every cell subset was processed on its own, while patient and healthy donor samples were processed together. The immunoSEQ multiplex PCR was used to amplify TCRB sequences from cDNA, generating 87-bp fragments that spanned the CDR3 region. The amplicons were sequenced using the Illumina HiSeq platform. The original methods were these. PCR bias was computationally corrected using synthetic template baselines, reads within Hamming distance 2 were collapsed, and singletons that could not be merged were discarded. Reads were aligned against IMGT so that V, D and J genes, CDR3 length and insertions or deletions at six rearrangement sites could be assigned. Within each subset, clonotype counts were normalized to the number of sorted cells before true diversity and Gini coefficients were calculated with the tcR R package. The overlap coefficient, calculated on TCRB nucleotide sequences, was used to quantify repertoire sharing. TCRdb mirrors the immuneACCESS table, restricted to in-frame sequences. Some clones are absent from its copies; in checked studies, under half trace to an unresolved V gene, and the reason for the others is unknown. V and J calls and clone size are given by that table; D and trimming were obtained from the DNA. Here the sample has fewer than 400,000 clones; 7.5% to 9% occur a single time. Of the sample, approximately 0.47% falls within the top ten clones.

The sequence joins TRBV7-9 to TRBJ2-3, with the D gene not confidently named. The TCR comes from a woman younger than 30 in good health. The material sequenced was central memory CD4+ T cells from blood. The CDR3: CASSLERDTQYF. The nucleotide sequence reads as follows: TGTGCCAGCAGCCTGGAACGAGATACGCAGTATTTT.